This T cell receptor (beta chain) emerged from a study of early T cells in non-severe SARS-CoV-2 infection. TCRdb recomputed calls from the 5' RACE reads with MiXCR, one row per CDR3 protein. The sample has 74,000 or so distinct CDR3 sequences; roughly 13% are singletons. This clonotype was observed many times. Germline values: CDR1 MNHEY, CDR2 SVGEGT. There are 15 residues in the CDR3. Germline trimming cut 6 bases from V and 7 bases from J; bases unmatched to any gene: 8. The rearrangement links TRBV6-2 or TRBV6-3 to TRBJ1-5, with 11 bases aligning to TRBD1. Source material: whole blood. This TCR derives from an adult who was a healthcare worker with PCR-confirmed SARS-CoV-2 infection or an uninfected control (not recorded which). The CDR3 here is CASRRGQGAGQPQHF. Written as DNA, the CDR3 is TGTGCCAGCAGACGCGGACAGGGGGCAGGGCAGCCCCAGCATTTT.